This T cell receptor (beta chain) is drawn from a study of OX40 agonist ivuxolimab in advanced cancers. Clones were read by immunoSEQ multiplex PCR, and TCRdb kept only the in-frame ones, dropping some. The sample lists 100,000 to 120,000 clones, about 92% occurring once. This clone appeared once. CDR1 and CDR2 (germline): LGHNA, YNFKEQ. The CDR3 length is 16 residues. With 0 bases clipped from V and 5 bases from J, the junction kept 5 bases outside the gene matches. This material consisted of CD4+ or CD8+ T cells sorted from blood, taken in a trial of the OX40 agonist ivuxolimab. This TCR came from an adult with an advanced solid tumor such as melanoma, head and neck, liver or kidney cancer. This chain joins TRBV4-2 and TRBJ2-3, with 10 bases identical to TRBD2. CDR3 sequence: CASSQDLAGVVDTQYF. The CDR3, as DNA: TGTGCCAGCAGCCAAGATCTAGCGGGAGTTGTAGATACGCAGTATTTT.